Below are 29 T cell receptor beta chains sequenced from a single sample in a study of persistence of HIV-infected CD4 T cells. The libraries were made with immunoSEQ version 4 in survey mode. Sequenced by immunoSEQ multiplex PCR; TCRdb stores in-frame clones only, minus some. The sample lists over 35,000 clones, roughly 90% occurring once. Nonspecific anti-CD3/anti-CD28 bead stimulation represents the broad CD4+ T cell repertoire. Sorting of responding CD4+ T cells relied on upregulated CD40 ligand together with CD69. No cognate antigen is known for these TCRs. The sample consisted of CD4+ T cells sorted from PBMCs after roughly 18-hour stimulation, taken from a patient who received antiretroviral therapy. All receptors come from an adult man with HIV who was CMV-seropositive.

CDR3 in amino acids: CASSLAKTGQSAGELFF. The CDR3 nucleotides are TGTGCCAGCAGCTTAGCCAAGACAGGGCAGTCGGCCGGGGAGCTGTTTTTT. This chain connects TRBV7-8 to TRBJ2-2; TRBD1 agrees at 7 bases. Per germline, CDR1 SGHVS and CDR2 FQNEAQ. The V gene end was trimmed by 0 bases and the J gene end by 6 bases; junction bases not matched to a gene: 10. This CDR3 comprises 17 residues.

The rearrangement uses TRBV5-8 and TRBJ2-3; D is undetermined. Looked up from germline, CDR1 is SGHTS and CDR2 is YDEGEE. The ends were cut back, 4 bases at V and 3 bases at J, with 12 bases in the middle. The CDR3 has 14 amino acids. This CDR3 is CASSLLDVTDTQYF. The CDR3 bases are TGTGCCAGCAGCCTCCTGGATGTGACAGATACGCAGTATTTT.

V gene TRBV6-5 combines with J gene TRBJ1-5; weak D call: TRBD1 (5 bases). The germline CDR1 and CDR2 sequences are MNHEY and SVGAGI. The CDR3 has 13 residues. The V end lost 8 bases, the J end lost 6 bases, and 14 bases lay between the germline ends. CDR3 sequence (DNA): TGTGCCAGCGTCAGGGAGATGGGTCAGCCCCAGCATTTT. Its translation: CASVREMGQPQHF.

On this clone itself: Other DNA variants within this sample encode the same CDR3. CDR3 residues: CASSLTTDTQYF. CDR3 bases: TGCGCCAGCAGCCTCACCACAGATACGCAGTATTTT. The V and J genes are TRBV5-1 and TRBJ2-3; D is ambiguous. This CDR3 is 12 amino acids long. The germline CDR1 and CDR2 sequences are SGHRS and YFSETQ. Trimming took 4 bases from V and 2 from J, leaving 5 bases between them.

This chain links TRBV7-2 with TRBJ2-1, with 7 bases identical to TRBD2. The CDR3 has 15 amino acids. Germline assignment: CDR1 SGHTA and CDR2 FQGNSA. With 4 bases clipped from V and 3 bases from J, the junction kept 6 bases outside the gene matches. The CDR3 region is CASSSETSSYNEQFF. The CDR3 nucleotides are TGTGCCAGCAGCTCAGAGACTAGCAGCTACAATGAGCAGTTCTTC. Full variable domain (remainder filled in from reference TRBV7-2 and TRBJ2-1): GAGVSQSPSNKVTEKGKDVELRCDPISGHTALYWYRQSLGQGLEFLIYFQGNSAPDKSGLPSDRFSAERTGGSVSTLTIQRTQQEDSAVYLCASSSETSSYNEQFFGPGTRLTVL.

The J gene is TRBJ1-4, the V gene TRBV5-1; TRBD1 is a possible D gene (6 bases). Germline CDR1 SGHRS, CDR2 YFSETQ. Trimming cost V 6 bases and J 7 bases, with 22 bases left between them. This CDR3 has 16 amino acids. CDR3 DNA: TGCGCCAGCACCCAGACGGTTGCAGGGGCGGGTGAAAAACTGTTTTTT. Translating gives CASTQTVAGAGEKLFF.

V and J are TRBV29-1 and TRBJ1-1, with TRBD1 identical over 7 bases. Germline V gene data show CDR1 as SQVTM and CDR2 as ANQGSEA. The CDR3 has 13 residues. V gave up 7 bases and J gave up 5 bases; unmatched junction bases: 10. The CDR3 DNA follows: TGCAGCGCCGCCGACAGGGCCGGGACTGAAGCTTTCTTT. Protein: CSAADRAGTEAFF.

This chain connects TRBV18 to TRBJ1-1; 9 bases match TRBD1. The CDR3 sequence is 18 residues long. CDR1 and CDR2 from the germline V gene are KGHSH and LQKENI. The trim removed 2 bases at V and 7 bases at J, leaving 17 bases unmatched. The CDR3 DNA follows: TGTGCCAGCTCACCAGTTAACAGGGGGCGAGGGACCACTGGTGAAGCTTTCTTT. Protein: CASSPVNRGRGTTGEAFF.

The gene calls are TRBV25-1 and TRBJ2-7, with a weak D call TRBD2 (6 bases). The germline V gene has CDR1 MGHDK and CDR2 SYGVNS. Trimming removed 4 bases at V and 0 bases at J, with 16 bases between. There are 16 residues in the CDR3. Here the CDR3 DNA reads TGTGCCAGCAGTGCTAGCGCGGGGCGGTACTCCTACGAGCAGTACTTC. As protein: CASSASAGRYSYEQYF.

V usage is TRBV29-1 and J usage is TRBJ1-1, with D hard to call. Germline CDR1 SQVTM, CDR2 ANQGSEA. CDR3 length: 13 residues. Trimming cost V 7 bases and J 0 bases, with 12 bases left between them. CDR3 nucleotide sequence: TGCAGCGCCACCCGGGGAGTGAACACTGAAGCTTTCTTT. This gives the protein CSATRGVNTEAFF.

The CDR3 here is CASSEGDRGLDEQFF. Written as DNA, the CDR3 is TGTGCCAGCAGTGAAGGGGACAGGGGGCTCGATGAGCAGTTCTTC. The chain joins TRBV2 to TRBJ2-1; 12 positions match TRBD1. The germline V gene encodes CDR1 SNHLY and CDR2 FYNNEI. V lost 1 base and J lost 8; bases outside the gene matches: 3. This CDR3 has 15 amino acids.

The chain links TRBV30 to TRBJ2-7, with TRBD2 matching over 15 bases. CDR3 length: 18 amino acids. Germline assignment: CDR1 GTSNPN and CDR2 SVGIG (reference sequence). Trimming at V came to 2 bases and at J to 2 bases, leaving 10 bases not matched to a gene. For the CDR3, the DNA is TGTGCCTGGAGTTCCCCTCTTTGGACTAGCGGGGGGGCCTACGAGCAGTACTTC. Protein product: CAWSSPLWTSGGAYEQYF.

V is TRBV6-1 and J is TRBJ1-5; TRBD1 agrees at 8 bases. The CDR3 runs 15 residues. Germline V gene lookup returns CDR1 MNHNS and CDR2 SASEGT. The trim removed 2 bases at V and 7 bases at J, leaving 7 bases unmatched. The CDR3 nucleotides read TGTGCCAGCAGTGAAAACTTCAGGGGGCGACAGCCCCAGCATTTT. This gives the protein CASSENFRGRQPQHF.

The chain recombines TRBV6-5 with TRBJ2-1, with D tentatively TRBD1 (6 bases). V was pared by 2 bases and J by 4 bases, with 15 bases between. The CDR3 length is 16 residues. CDR1 is MNHEY, CDR2 SVGAGI, per germline. CDR3 DNA sequence: TGTGCCAGCAGTTACCATACCGGGACACTATACAATGAGCAGTTCTTC. This codes for CASSYHTGTLYNEQFF.

This clone was seen once. V usage is TRBV12-3 or TRBV12-4 and J usage is TRBJ2-5; perhaps TRBD1 as D (5 bases). V lost 4 bases to trimming and J lost 4 bases, with 10 bases between them. This CDR3 is 13 amino acids long. The CDR3 DNA is TGTGCCAGCAGTTCACAGGATGGAGAGACCCAGTACTTC. This codes for CASSSQDGETQYF.

Details on this clone: The same CDR3 also results from other DNA sequences found in this sample. This chain links TRBV6-6 with TRBJ1-4; no firm D call. This CDR3 spans 11 amino acids. V lost 6 bases, J lost 8 bases, and 7 bases lay in between. The germline V gene encodes CDR1 MNHNY and CDR2 SVGAGI (reference sequence). For the CDR3, the DNA is TGTGCCAGCAGGGGAGGAGAAAAACTGTTTTTT. It codes for CASRGGEKLFF.

This clone has a single count. The CDR3 DNA sequence: TGTGCCAGCAGTTTAGGAAGGGCAGGGGGGCTCGCCGGCAATCAGCCCCAGCATTTT. This encodes CASSLGRAGGLAGNQPQHF. The chain couples TRBV28 to TRBJ1-5, with 7 bases identical to TRBD1. Trimming cost V 2 bases and J 2 bases; bases outside gene matches: 15. This CDR3 spans 19 amino acids. Per the germline V gene, CDR1 is MDHEN and CDR2 is SYDVKM. The complete variable domain, with remaining parts taken from reference TRBV28 and TRBJ1-5, reads DVKVTQSSRYLVKRTGEKVFLECVQDMDHENMFWYRQDPGLGLRLIYFSYDVKMKEKGDIPEGYSVSREKKERFSLILESASTNQTSMYLCASSLGRAGGLAGNQPQHFGDGTRLSIL.

V usage is TRBV27 and J usage is TRBJ2-7; D assignment may be TRBD1 or TRBD2 (5 bases each). CDR1 is MNHEY, CDR2 SMNVEV, per germline (reference sequence). The V gene lost 6 bases and the J gene lost 3 bases, with 18 bases spanning the gap. The CDR3 has 15 amino acids. CDR3 protein: CASSYDSRGSYEQYF. The CDR3 DNA reads as TGTGCCAGCAGCTACGATTCGAGGGGAAGCTACGAGCAGTACTTC.

The chain couples TRBV6-5 to TRBJ1-1, with a possible D match to TRBD1 (5 bases). The V end lost 7 bases, the J end lost 1 base, and 16 bases lay between the germline ends. Looked up from germline, CDR1 is MNHEY and CDR2 is SVGAGI. The CDR3 has 15 residues. In DNA form, the CDR3 reads TGTGCCAGCACCCCGGGGAACAGGCCGAACACTGAAGCTTTCTTT. It is translated as CASTPGNRPNTEAFF.

The V call is TRBV2, the J call TRBJ2-2, with D possibly being TRBD1 or TRBD2 (6 bases each). The ends were cut back, 3 bases at V and 8 bases at J, with 16 bases in the middle. This CDR3 is 15 amino acids long. Germline CDR1 SNHLY, CDR2 FYNNEI. The DNA of the CDR3 is TGTGCCAGCAGTGAGGAGGGGGGAAAAGGTGGGGAGCTGTTTTTT. Translating gives CASSEEGGKGGELFF.

The rearrangement joins TRBV24-1 to TRBJ2-3; 8 nucleotides align to TRBD2. Per germline, CDR1 KGHDR and CDR2 SFDVKD. The CDR3 has 15 residues. The junction had 5 bases not matched to a gene; V was cut back by 4 bases and J by 3 bases. The CDR3 sequence: CATSEPGGRTDTQYF. The CDR3 DNA follows: TGTGCCACCAGTGAACCGGGGGGGCGGACAGATACGCAGTATTTT.

This clone has a handful of counts. The chain couples TRBV10-2 to TRBJ2-7; TRBD2 aligns across 7 bases. The CDR3 covers 15 residues. The junction had 9 bases not matched to a gene; V was cut back by 3 bases and J by 4 bases. Germline-derived CDR1 and CDR2 are WSHSY and SAAADI. CDR3 nucleotides: TGCGCCAGCAGTGAAGTTGGCGGGGGTGGATACGAGCAGTACTTC. It specifies CASSEVGGGGYEQYF.

The chain uses TRBV5-8 and TRBJ1-2; 9 bases agree with TRBD1. Germline V lookup: CDR1 SGHTS, CDR2 YDEGEE. After removal of 7 bases from V and 0 bases from J, the junction contained 10 bases not matched to a gene. The CDR3 totals 16 residues. Written as DNA, the CDR3 is TGTGCCAGCCGGGGACAGGGCCTTCAAACTAACTATGGCTACACCTTC. Its translation is CASRGQGLQTNYGYTF.

Notes on this clone: In the same sample, other DNA sequences code for this CDR3. V gene TRBV10-3 combines with J gene TRBJ2-7; 9 positions match TRBD1. V trimming: 10 bases; J trimming: 5 bases; junction bases outside the gene matches: 6. The CDR3 covers 12 residues. The V gene's germline CDR1 is ENHRY and CDR2 SYGVKD. CDR3 residues: CATGQGRNEQYF. The DNA of the CDR3 is TGTGCCACGGGACAGGGTCGCAACGAGCAGTACTTC.

V gene TRBV9 combines with J gene TRBJ1-3; 7 bases agree with TRBD1. V shed 3 bases and J 7 bases; nucleotides not matched to a gene: 19. The CDR3 sequence is 18 residues long. CDR1 is SGDLS and CDR2 is YYNGEE in the germline V gene. The CDR3 bases are TGTGCCAGCAGCGCCAACCCTCCGGGACAGCTCCGAGGGAACACCATATATTTT. Translated, it gives CASSANPPGQLRGNTIYF.

The CDR3 sequence is CASSIDQGRFYNEQFF. The CDR3 nucleotides read TGTGCCAGTAGTATCGACCAGGGCAGGTTTTACAATGAGCAGTTCTTC. V usage is TRBV19 and J usage is TRBJ2-1; weak D call: TRBD1 (5 bases). Germline values: CDR1 LNHDA, CDR2 SQIVND (reference sequence). The CDR3 length is 16 residues. Trimming pared 3 bases from V and 4 bases from J, leaving 16 bases between.

This chain uses TRBV15 with TRBJ2-3; D uncertain. This CDR3 comprises 15 residues. Germline V gene lookup returns CDR1 LNHNV and CDR2 YYDKDF (reference sequence). With 0 bases removed from V and 0 bases from J, the gap between germline ends came to 7 bases. The CDR3 sequence is CATSRDPGSTDTQYF. In nucleotides, the CDR3 is TGTGCCACCAGCAGAGATCCCGGGAGCACAGATACGCAGTATTTT. Combining the CDR3 with reference TRBV15 and TRBJ2-3 gives the whole variable domain DAMVIQNPRYQVTQFGKPVTLSCSQTLNHNVMYWYQQKSSQAPKLLFHYYDKDFNNEADTPDNFQSRRPNTSFCFLDIRSPGLGDTAMYLCATSRDPGSTDTQYFGPGTRLTVL.

The chain joins TRBV15 to TRBJ1-5; no clear D. The ends were cut back, 5 bases at V and 3 bases at J, with 14 bases in the middle. Germline assignment: CDR1 LNHNV and CDR2 YYDKDF (reference sequence). The CDR3 sequence is 15 residues long. The CDR3 DNA sequence: TGTGCCACCAGCCTTTCCTTAGCGTTCAATCAGCCCCAGCATTTT. This encodes CATSLSLAFNQPQHF.

The V gene is TRBV18, the J gene TRBJ2-7; TRBD1 matches at 7 bases. V lost 3 bases to trimming and J lost 6 bases; unmatched junction nucleotides: 8. The CDR3 spans 14 residues. Germline lookup yields CDR1 KGHSH and CDR2 LQKENI. CDR3 DNA: TGTGCCAGCTCACCCGGCAGGGGGTATGGCGAGCAGTACTTC. Its protein product is CASSPGRGYGEQYF.